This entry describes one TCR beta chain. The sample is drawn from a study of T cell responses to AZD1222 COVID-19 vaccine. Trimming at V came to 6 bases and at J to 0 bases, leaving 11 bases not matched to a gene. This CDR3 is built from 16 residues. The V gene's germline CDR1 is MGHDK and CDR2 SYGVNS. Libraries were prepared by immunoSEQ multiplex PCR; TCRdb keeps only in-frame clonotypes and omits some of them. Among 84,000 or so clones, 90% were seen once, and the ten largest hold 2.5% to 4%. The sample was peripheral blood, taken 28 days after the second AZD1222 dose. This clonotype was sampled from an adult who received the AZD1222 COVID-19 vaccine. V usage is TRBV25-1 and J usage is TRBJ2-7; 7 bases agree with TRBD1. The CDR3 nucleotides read TGTGCCAGCAGCCCCACGGGACAGTCCCGCTCCTACGAGCAGTACTTC. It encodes CASSPTGQSRSYEQYF.